The 16 T cell receptor beta chains in this list originate from one sample, sequenced in a study of T cell responses to AZD1222 COVID-19 vaccine. Sequencing was performed with immunoSEQ multiplex PCR; in TCRdb, only in-frame clones are kept and a portion is missing. This sample yields 150,000 to 200,000 clones, of which 90% are seen a single time; roughly 6% belongs to the top ten. The sequencing here drew on peripheral blood, taken on day 0 of AZD1222 vaccination. These TCRs come from an adult in good health.

The chain carries TRBV7-7 and TRBJ2-1; D not certain. V lost 0 bases and J lost 0, with 6 bases in between. This CDR3 has 15 amino acids. CDR1 is SSHAT and CDR2 is FNYEAQ in the germline V gene (reference sequence). The chain's CDR3 is CASSLAEGSYNEQFF. CDR3 sequence (DNA): TGTGCCAGCAGCTTAGCGGAAGGCTCCTACAATGAGCAGTTCTTC. Full variable domain (remainder filled in from reference TRBV7-7 and TRBJ2-1): GAGVSQSPRYKVTKRGQDVTLRCDPISSHATLYWYQQALGQGPEFLTYFNYEAQPDKSGLPSDRFSAERPEGSISTLTIQRTEQRDSAMYRCASSLAEGSYNEQFFGPGTRLTVL.

The rearrangement joins TRBV15 to TRBJ1-4; no reliable D call. Deletions cut 3 bases from V and 6 bases from J, with 11 bases between. The CDR3 is 14 residues long. Germline CDR1 is LNHNV and CDR2 is YYDKDF (reference sequence). The chain's CDR3 is CATSRDGAHEKLFF. The CDR3 DNA follows: TGTGCCACCAGCAGGGACGGAGCACATGAAAAACTGTTTTTT.

The chain carries TRBV28 and TRBJ2-5; 10 bases align to TRBD1. Germline-derived CDR1 and CDR2 are MDHEN and SYDVKM. V lost 6 bases and J lost 5; bases outside the gene matches: 9. This CDR3 spans 15 amino acids. The CDR3 DNA sequence: TGTGCCAGCAGGGCGACCGGGACAGGGGACGAGACCCAGTACTTC. Translating gives CASRATGTGDETQYF.

The V call is TRBV6-2 or TRBV6-3, the J call TRBJ1-3, with 7 bases that match TRBD1. The CDR3 is made up of 15 amino acids. Unmatched junction bases numbered 4, after V lost 2 bases and J lost 3 bases. Germline assignment: CDR1 MNHEY and CDR2 SVGEGT. This chain's CDR3 is CASSYKGASGNTIYF. The CDR3, as DNA: TGTGCCAGCAGTTACAAGGGGGCGAGTGGAAACACCATATATTTT.

This clone occurred once. V usage is TRBV6-5 and J usage is TRBJ1-5, with D unresolved. There are 13 residues in the CDR3. Per germline, CDR1 MNHEY and CDR2 SVGAGI. Trimming stripped 6 bases from V and 7 bases from J, with 13 bases between. The CDR3 nucleotides read TGTGCCAGCAGCAGGACCGACGGCCAGCCCCAGCATTTT. As protein: CASSRTDGQPQHF.

V usage is TRBV21-1 and J usage is TRBJ2-5. TRBV21-1 is a pseudogene locus. This CDR3 spans 11 amino acids. This CDR3 is CASEGRETQYF. Here the CDR3 DNA reads TGTGCCAGCGAGGGGCGAGAGACCCAGTACTTC.

This chain links TRBV30 with TRBJ1-4, with TRBD1 matching 7 bases. The CDR3 sequence is 16 residues long. V was pared by 0 bases and J by 4 bases, with 8 bases of the junction left unmatched. Germline assignment: CDR1 GTSNPN and CDR2 SVGIG (reference sequence). CDR3 sequence (DNA): TGTGCCTGGAGTGTACCCACGACAGGGATTAATGAAAAACTGTTTTTT. Translation: CAWSVPTTGINEKLFF. Based on the CDR3 plus reference TRBV30 and TRBJ1-4, the full variable domain is SQTIHQWPATLVQPVGSPLSLECTVEGTSNPNLYWYRQAAGRGLQLLFYSVGIGQISSEVPQNLSASRPQDRQFILSSKKLLLSDSGFYLCAWSVPTTGINEKLFFGSGTQLSVL.

This clone has only a few counts. The genes are TRBV6-5 and TRBJ1-2; tentatively, D is TRBD1 (5 bases). Per the germline V gene, CDR1 is MNHEY and CDR2 is SVGAGI. Between the trimmed V and J ends, which lost 8 bases and 4 bases, there was a span of 20 bases. This CDR3 region has 15 residues. CDR3 region: CASFPGLSRGYGYTF. The CDR3 coding sequence is TGTGCCAGCTTCCCGGGCCTATCTAGGGGCTATGGCTACACCTTC.

The rearrangement links TRBV12-5 to TRBJ2-5, with D tentatively TRBD1 (6 bases). CDR1 and CDR2 from the germline V gene are LGHNT and FRNRAP. The CDR3 spans 14 residues. V lost 1 base and J 1 base, leaving 7 bases between the germline ends. In nucleotides, the CDR3 is TGTGCTAGTGGTTTGGGGACAGTCCAAGAGACCCAGTACTTC. This translates into CASGLGTVQETQYF.

This clone is a singleton in its sample. V and J are TRBV11-1 and TRBJ2-6; TRBD1 might be the D (5 bases). This CDR3 region has 15 residues. V dropped 5 bases and J dropped 4 bases, with 12 bases sitting between them. Per the germline V gene, CDR1 is SGHAT and CDR2 is FQDESV (reference sequence). CDR3 sequence reads: CASSPDSLGANVLTF. The CDR3 coding sequence is TGTGCCAGCAGCCCTGACAGTTTAGGGGCCAACGTCCTGACTTTC.

This chain joins TRBV3-1 (or the pseudogene TRBV3-2) and TRBJ1-2, with D perhaps matching TRBD1 (6 bases). The CDR3 sequence is 19 residues long. The ends were cut back, 3 bases at V and 3 bases at J, with 26 bases in the middle. Germline V gene lookup returns CDR1 LGHDT and CDR2 YNNKEL (reference sequence). The CDR3 spells CASSHALRGGRPAHYGYTF. In DNA form, the CDR3 reads TGTGCCAGCAGCCACGCCCTCCGGGGGGGGCGTCCCGCCCACTATGGCTACACCTTC.

The V and J genes are TRBV5-1 and TRBJ2-3, with D maybe TRBD2 (7 bases). The CDR3 covers 14 residues. Between the trimmed V and J ends, which lost 5 bases and 2 bases, there was a span of 12 bases. Germline V CDR1 and CDR2: SGHRS, YFSETQ. CDR3 DNA sequence: TGCGCCAGCAGGGGGGGGCCGGTCACAGATACGCAGTATTTT. Translation gives CASRGGPVTDTQYF.

The chain uses TRBV6-2 or TRBV6-3 and TRBJ2-1; D gene unclear. Germline CDR1 and CDR2: MNHEY and SVGEGT. There are 12 residues in the CDR3. V shed 0 bases and J shed 7 bases, with 4 bases lying between them. This CDR3 reads CASSYSRNEQFF. Written as DNA, the CDR3 is TGTGCCAGCAGTTACTCGAGGAATGAGCAGTTCTTC.

This rearrangement joins TRBV5-1 to TRBJ2-4; unclear D gene. V was clipped by 0 bases and J by 5 bases, with 9 bases between them. Germline assignment: CDR1 SGHRS and CDR2 YFSETQ. The CDR3 covers 14 residues. CDR3 sequence reads: CASSLGQRENIQYF. CDR3 DNA: TGCGCCAGCAGCTTGGGGCAACGGGAAAACATTCAGTACTTC.

The chain employs TRBV18 and TRBJ2-3; D tentatively fits TRBD1 or TRBD2 (5 bases each). V lost 4 bases and J lost 0, with 20 bases in between. This CDR3 region has 18 residues. Germline loops: CDR1 KGHSH, CDR2 LQKENI. The CDR3 coding sequence is TGTGCCAGCTCACACCGTACAGGAGGAGAATCTAGCACAGATACGCAGTATTTT. Its protein product is CASSHRTGGESSTDTQYF.

The V gene is TRBV2, the J gene TRBJ2-7, with a weak D call TRBD2 (6 bases). Germline-derived CDR1 and CDR2 are SNHLY and FYNNEI. Trimming stripped 6 bases from V and 2 bases from J, with 11 bases between. The CDR3 runs to 13 residues. CDR3 in DNA: TGTGCCAGCAGGCGGGACGGCGCCTACGAGCAGTACTTC. Its translation is CASRRDGAYEQYF.